A single sample is the source of the 17 T cell receptor beta chains below, sequenced in a study of blood T cell repertoires in COVID-19. Some clones are missing from TCRdb's copy, which holds only in-frame ones; the method was immunoSEQ multiplex PCR. The sample lists about 300,000 clones, roughly 83% occurring once. The sequencing sample was made of peripheral blood. The receptors were sampled from a human donor with COVID-19, enrolled during active disease. The donor label of this sample is uncertain.

The chain has TRBV7-2 and TRBJ1-4, with TRBD1 matching 7 bases. V gave up 2 bases and J gave up 8 bases; unmatched junction bases: 11. The CDR3 is 16 residues long. The germline V gene encodes CDR1 SGHTA and CDR2 FQGNSA. The CDR3 bases are TGTGCCAGCAGCTTACAATCGCAGGGGGGTTACGAAAAACTGTTTTTT. It specifies CASSLQSQGGYEKLFF.

This chain links TRBV28 with TRBJ1-2, with unresolved D. CDR3 length equals 16 residues. Trimming took 4 bases from V and 3 from J, leaving 18 bases between them. The V gene's germline CDR1 is MDHEN and CDR2 SYDVKM. DNA for the CDR3: TGTGCCAGCAGTTCCCCTAGAGGTGCATGGGACTATGGCTACACCTTC. It translates to CASSSPRGAWDYGYTF.

The chain couples TRBV5-1 to TRBJ1-1, with a possible D match to TRBD1 (5 bases). CDR3 length equals 14 residues. Trimming left V 4 bases short and J 6 bases short, with 16 bases between. Per the germline V gene, CDR1 is SGHRS and CDR2 is YFSETQ. The CDR3 region is CASSVGGGWAEAFF. DNA of the CDR3: TGCGCCAGCAGCGTCGGCGGGGGTTGGGCTGAAGCTTTCTTT.

V and J are TRBV9 and TRBJ2-7, with 7 bases matching TRBD2. J was trimmed by 1 base and V by 4 bases; bases with no gene match: 8. The CDR3 extends over 15 amino acids. In germline, CDR1 is SGDLS, CDR2 YYNGEE. CDR3: CASSPHLAGSYEQYF. As DNA, the CDR3 is TGTGCCAGCAGCCCTCACTTAGCGGGTTCCTACGAGCAGTACTTC.

The chain uses TRBV28 and TRBJ2-3; possibly TRBD2 for D (6 bases). Germline V gene data show CDR1 as MDHEN and CDR2 as SYDVKM. This CDR3 has 15 residues. V was cut by 6 bases and J by 2 bases, with 15 bases left in between. As DNA, the CDR3 is TGTGCCAGCAGCCCTCCGGGACTCATCACAGATACGCAGTATTTT. It yields the protein CASSPPGLITDTQYF.

This sequence joins TRBV27 and TRBJ1-2; D remains unclear. The CDR3 is made up of 13 amino acids. Germline V lookup: CDR1 MNHEY, CDR2 SMNVEV (reference sequence). Between the trimmed V and J ends, which lost 4 bases and 7 bases, there was a span of 13 bases. The CDR3 nucleotides read TGTGCCAGCAGTTCCCTGGTCACGGGTGGCTACACCTTC. It yields the protein CASSSLVTGGYTF.

V gene TRBV5-1 combines with J gene TRBJ2-7, with D possibly matching TRBD1 (6 bases). Trimming removed 0 bases from V and 2 bases from J, with 9 bases in between. The CDR3 runs 14 residues. CDR1 is SGHRS, CDR2 YFSETQ, per germline. The CDR3 region has the DNA TGCGCCAGCAGCTTGGTCCCAGGGGCCTACGAGCAGTACTTC. Its translation: CASSLVPGAYEQYF.

Only a few counts were recorded for this clone. J is TRBJ2-7 and V is TRBV5-1; possibly TRBD1 for D (5 bases). The germline V and J ends were trimmed by 4 bases and 9 bases, with 17 bases remaining between them. The CDR3 sequence is 13 residues long. The germline V gene encodes CDR1 SGHRS and CDR2 YFSETQ. This chain's CDR3 is CASSPQGGVGQYF. CDR3 coding DNA: TGCGCCAGCAGCCCCCAGGGTGGGGTAGGGCAGTACTTC.

V is TRBV7-3 and J is TRBJ2-3; 11 nucleotides match TRBD2. This CDR3 has 17 residues. Germline V gene data show CDR1 as SGHTA and CDR2 as FQGTGA. With 5 bases clipped from V and 5 bases from J, the junction kept 12 bases outside the gene matches. CDR3 sequence reads: CASSPGSGRAAGDTQYF. Written as DNA, the CDR3 is TGTGCCAGCAGCCCGGGTAGCGGGAGGGCCGCGGGAGATACGCAGTATTTT. The full variable domain, in which reference TRBV7-3 and TRBJ2-3 provide the parts outside the CDR3, is GAGVSQTPSNKVTEKGKYVELRCDPISGHTALYWYRQSLGQGPEFLIYFQGTGAADDSGLPNDRFFAVRPEGSVSTLKIQRTERGDSAVYLCASSPGSGRAAGDTQYFGPGTRLTVL.

In its sample, this clone was seen once. The chain couples TRBV5-1 to TRBJ1-2, with TRBD1 identical over 7 bases. With 3 bases clipped from V and 4 bases from J, the junction kept 9 bases outside the gene matches. Germline CDR1 is SGHRS and CDR2 is YFSETQ. The CDR3 covers 15 residues. The CDR3 sequence is CASSSRPGGPYGYTF. The CDR3 DNA sequence: TGCGCCAGCAGCTCGCGCCCAGGGGGGCCCTATGGCTACACCTTC.

The chain carries TRBV30 and TRBJ2-7; D is undetermined. CDR1 is GTSNPN, CDR2 SVGIG, per germline (reference sequence). The CDR3 sequence is 12 residues long. V dropped 3 bases and J dropped 7 bases, with 13 bases sitting between them. The CDR3, as DNA: TGTGCCTGGAGACTTACCCCGCGGGAGCAGTACTTC. Its translation is CAWRLTPREQYF. Drawing the rest from reference TRBV30 and TRBJ2-7, the complete variable domain is SQTIHQWPATLVQPVGSPLSLECTVEGTSNPNLYWYRQAAGRGLQLLFYSVGIGQISSEVPQNLSASRPQDRQFILSSKKLLLSDSGFYLCAWRLTPREQYFGPGTRLTVT.

The rearrangement uses TRBV3-1 (or the pseudogene TRBV3-2) and TRBJ2-5; 9 bases map to TRBD2. V lost 0 bases to trimming and J lost 0 bases; unmatched junction nucleotides: 11. Germline CDR1 and CDR2: LGHDT and YNNKEL (reference sequence). CDR3 length: 19 amino acids. CDR3 loop: CASSQERSASGKDQETQYF. In nucleotides, the CDR3 is TGTGCCAGCAGCCAAGAAAGATCGGCTAGCGGGAAAGACCAAGAGACCCAGTACTTC.

The chain is built from TRBV28 and TRBJ1-3; perhaps TRBD1 as D (5 bases). V shed 5 bases and J shed 0 bases, with 14 bases lying between them. Germline CDR1 reads MDHEN; CDR2 reads SYDVKM. The CDR3 consists of 16 residues. The CDR3 reads CASSIRQGYSGNTIYF. In nucleotides, the CDR3 is TGTGCCAGCAGTATACGTCAGGGATACTCTGGAAACACCATATATTTT.

This chain links TRBV5-1 with TRBJ1-2; 8 nucleotides align to TRBD1. V gave up 3 bases and J gave up 6 bases; unmatched junction bases: 7. The CDR3 sequence is 14 residues long. Germline CDR1 SGHRS, CDR2 YFSETQ. CDR3 region: CASSSRQGPDGYTF. The CDR3 region has the DNA TGCGCCAGCAGCTCCCGACAGGGGCCGGATGGCTACACCTTC. The complete variable domain, with remaining parts taken from reference TRBV5-1 and TRBJ1-2, reads KAGVTQTPRYLIKTRGQQVTLSCSPISGHRSVSWYQQTPGQGLQFLFEYFSETQRNKGNFPGRFSGRQFSNSRSEMNVSTLELGDSALYLCASSSRQGPDGYTFGSGTRLTVV.

The rearrangement joins TRBV27 to TRBJ2-1; D is possibly TRBD1 (5 bases). CDR3 size: 15 residues. V was trimmed by 2 bases and J by 7 bases, leaving 15 bases between them. Germline CDR1 MNHEY, CDR2 SMNVEV (reference sequence). For the CDR3, the DNA is TGTGCCAGCAGTTTAGAGGTCAGGGTGAAAAATGAGCAGTTCTTC. Protein product: CASSLEVRVKNEQFF.

The chain is built from TRBV27 and TRBJ2-7; 16 bases are shared with TRBD2. The V gene's germline CDR1 is MNHEY and CDR2 SMNVEV (reference sequence). Trimming removed 4 bases from V and 7 bases from J; junction bases left unmatched: 4. The CDR3 contains 15 residues. This CDR3 is CASSSGLAGGREQYF. In nucleotides, the CDR3 is TGTGCCAGCAGTTCGGGACTAGCGGGAGGGAGGGAGCAGTACTTC.

This chain uses TRBV2 with TRBJ2-7; weak D call: TRBD2 (6 bases). With 6 bases removed from V and 4 bases from J, the gap between germline ends came to 16 bases. Germline V gene data show CDR1 as SNHLY and CDR2 as FYNNEI. The CDR3 has 14 amino acids. The CDR3 DNA follows: TGTGCCAGCAGCCTGACTAGGGTTTCGTACGAGCAGTACTTC. Its protein is CASSLTRVSYEQYF.